These T cell receptor beta chains were read from a single sample in a study of T cell repertoires in cytomegalovirus infection. TCRdb reprocessed the reads via MiXCR and lists one record per CDR3 protein. This table has over 300,000 distinct CDR3 sequences, 17% appearing once. The sequencing sample was made of PBMCs. Every receptor here comes from a human donor in good health (CMV status not recorded). Some clones in this sample may be carry-over from other donors' samples. Both conserved end residues are part of each CDR3. The order of the fields is CDR3 protein, V gene, J gene.

CDR3 protein: CASSYSRTGPYEQYF
V gene: TRBV6-5
J gene: TRBJ2-7

CDR3 protein: CASRTQGRTDTQYF
V gene: TRBV5-4
J gene: TRBJ2-3

CDR3 protein: CASSGDYLSEQYF
V gene: TRBV6-6
J gene: TRBJ2-7

CDR3 protein: CASSPRGTYSYEQYF
V gene: TRBV5-1
J gene: TRBJ2-7

CDR3 protein: CSGLSTSGNTIYF
V gene: TRBV20-1
J gene: TRBJ1-3

CDR3 protein: CASSAGGTAYNEQFF
V gene: TRBV11-3
J gene: TRBJ2-1

CDR3 protein: CASSLDGQANTEAFF
V gene: TRBV11-3
J gene: TRBJ1-1

CDR3 protein: CAISTGPLSTGELFF
V gene: TRBV10-3
J gene: TRBJ2-2

CDR3 protein: CASSLQAASYNEQFF
V gene: TRBV7-2
J gene: TRBJ2-1

CDR3 protein: CATHGFPGTGELFF
V gene: TRBV28
J gene: TRBJ2-2

CDR3 protein: CASSPRQGWNTEAFF
V gene: TRBV14
J gene: TRBJ1-1

CDR3 protein: CDRTSGVLSRGEQYF
V gene: TRBV19
J gene: TRBJ2-7

CDR3 protein: CASRDGGHQPQHF
V gene: TRBV12-3/TRBV12-4
J gene: TRBJ1-5

CDR3 protein: CASSQESGAQETQYF
V gene: TRBV4-2
J gene: TRBJ2-5

CDR3 protein: CASSLSGGSGANVLTF
V gene: TRBV27
J gene: TRBJ2-6

CDR3 protein: CASSAGASTDTQYF
V gene: TRBV11-2
J gene: TRBJ2-3

CDR3 protein: CASSPRGQGLRVEQYF
V gene: TRBV7-9
J gene: TRBJ2-7

CDR3 protein: CASSLSVTGQETQYF
V gene: TRBV7-2
J gene: TRBJ2-5

CDR3 protein: CASSSITGESSYEQYF
V gene: TRBV7-2
J gene: TRBJ2-7